The 8 T cell receptor beta chains given below trace back to one sample, sequenced in a study of neurological immune-mediated disorders. TCRdb reprocessed the 5' RACE reads via MiXCR and lists one record per CDR3 protein. The sample includes about 71,000 distinct CDR3 sequences, about 3.4% of them seen just once. The sequencing input was PBMCs. These receptors were collected from a man aged 35-49 years with multiple sclerosis.

This clonotype occurred many times. The chain links TRBV7-8 to TRBJ1-1, with a possible D match to TRBD1 (5 bases). CDR3 length equals 15 residues. Trimming took 2 bases from V and 2 from J, leaving 12 bases between them. The germline V gene has CDR1 SGHVS and CDR2 FQNEAQ. CDR3 residues: CASSLTRQPNTEAFF. CDR3 DNA sequence: TGTGCCAGCAGCTTAACAAGACAGCCCAACACTGAAGCTTTCTTT.

In this sample, this clonotype turned up many times. The V gene is TRBV7-2, the J gene TRBJ2-7; D might be TRBD2 (7 bases). The CDR3 contains 15 residues. Per the germline V gene, CDR1 is SGHTA and CDR2 is FQGNSA. V was clipped by 2 bases and J by 0 bases, with 11 bases between them. This CDR3 is CASSLQGGGSYEQYF. DNA of the CDR3: TGTGCCAGCAGCTTACAGGGAGGGGGCTCCTACGAGCAGTACTTC. Complete variable domain (other parts from reference TRBV7-2 and TRBJ2-7): GAGVSQSPSNKVTEKGKDVELRCDPISGHTALYWYRQSLGQGLEFLIYFQGNSAPDKSGLPSDRFSAERTGGSVSTLTIQRTQQEDSAVYLCASSLQGGGSYEQYFGPGTRLTVT.

This clonotype was counted many times. V usage is TRBV12-3 or TRBV12-4 and J usage is TRBJ1-4; 9 bases align to TRBD1. There are 14 residues in the CDR3. The trim removed 2 bases at V and 6 bases at J, leaving 1 base unmatched. The CDR3 nucleotides read TGTGCCAGCAGTTTACGACAGGGGGATGAAAAACTGTTTTTT. This gives the protein CASSLRQGDEKLFF.

This clonotype was seen at least ten times. The chain recombines TRBV29-1 with TRBJ1-1; unclear D gene. V dropped 8 bases and J dropped 1 base, with 8 bases sitting between them. The CDR3 has 11 residues. Germline V gene data show CDR1 as SQVTM and CDR2 as ANQGSEA. The CDR3 region has the DNA TGCAGCTCAGGACGGAACACTGAAGCTTTCTTT. Encoded protein: CSSGRNTEAFF.

At least ten counts were recorded for this clonotype. The chain employs TRBV6-6 and TRBJ2-7; possibly TRBD1 for D (6 bases). The germline V gene has CDR1 MNHNY and CDR2 SVGAGI (reference sequence). This CDR3 is built from 16 residues. V dropped 7 bases and J dropped 0 bases, with 19 bases sitting between them. The CDR3 bases are TGTGCCAGCACCACCGGACAGTTTGTTTCCTCCTACGAGCAGTACTTC. Residues: CASTTGQFVSSYEQYF.

This clonotype was seen at least ten times. V is TRBV20-1 and J is TRBJ2-3; a weak D match, TRBD1 (6 bases). The V end lost 3 bases, the J end lost 3 bases, and 22 bases lay between the germline ends. The V gene's germline CDR1 is DFQATT and CDR2 SNEGSKA (reference sequence). The CDR3 has 17 residues. For the CDR3, the DNA is TGCAGTGCTAGGGTTCCTACAGGGACGAGGGATACAGATACGCAGTATTTT. Its protein product is CSARVPTGTRDTDTQYF.

This clonotype was recorded many times. The chain links TRBV18 to TRBJ1-5; the D gene is possibly TRBD1 (6 bases). Germline CDR1 KGHSH, CDR2 LQKENI. Trimming left V 1 base short and J 6 bases short, with 7 bases between. The CDR3 runs to 13 residues. The CDR3 DNA is TGTGCCAGCTCACCACTGGACAGTCAGCCCCAGCATTTT. Protein sequence: CASSPLDSQPQHF.

This clonotype was counted many times. The chain employs TRBV15 and TRBJ2-3; TRBD2 aligns across 7 bases. J was trimmed by 1 base and V by 5 bases; bases with no gene match: 9. CDR3 length: 16 amino acids. CDR1 is LNHNV, CDR2 YYDKDF, per germline (reference sequence). CDR3 region: CATSARGGGGTDTQYF. The CDR3 DNA sequence: TGTGCCACCAGCGCCCGGGGCGGGGGAGGCACAGATACGCAGTATTTT.